One and the same sample provided the 23 T cell receptor beta chains below, sequenced in a study of blood T cells in healthy people across ages. Sample-barcoded 5' priming and a J-beta primer mix drove a second PCR of about 6 to 12 cycles. MiXCR was run by TCRdb on the 5' RACE reads, yielding one entry per CDR3 protein. The sample has hundreds of thousands of distinct CDR3 sequences, 40% to 50% seen once. The sequenced sample was blood. These receptors came from a man between 60 and 75 years old in good health.

The V call is TRBV20-1, the J call TRBJ2-5; 9 bases are a match to TRBD1. In germline, CDR1 is DFQATT, CDR2 SNEGSKA (reference sequence). V lost 1 base and J lost 6; bases outside the gene matches: 6. The CDR3 length is 14 residues. For the CDR3, the DNA is TGCAGTGCTAGAGTGGGACAGGGTTTGCAGACCCAGTACTTC. This encodes CSARVGQGLQTQYF.

This clonotype was seen a handful of times. The chain links TRBV7-2 to TRBJ1-2; no clear D gene. The ends were cut back, 1 base at V and 3 bases at J, with 9 bases in the middle. The CDR3 loop spans 14 amino acids. CDR1 is SGHTA, CDR2 FQGNSA, per germline. DNA of the CDR3: TGTGCCAGCAGCTTAGTAGGCCAGGACTATGGCTACACCTTC. It yields the protein CASSLVGQDYGYTF. Variable domain in full (rest from reference TRBV7-2 and TRBJ1-2): GAGVSQSPSNKVTEKGKDVELRCDPISGHTALYWYRQSLGQGLEFLIYFQGNSAPDKSGLPSDRFSAERTGGSVSTLTIQRTQQEDSAVYLCASSLVGQDYGYTFGSGTRLTVV.

There are many counts of this clonotype. The genes are TRBV29-1 and TRBJ2-4; possibly TRBD2 for D (5 bases). The V and J ends lost 6 bases and 7 bases respectively, with 13 bases between them. In germline, CDR1 is SQVTM, CDR2 ANQGSEA. This CDR3 has 12 amino acids. For the CDR3, the DNA is TGCAGCGTAGAGGGAAAACCCAACATTCAGTACTTC. Translation: CSVEGKPNIQYF.

The chain has TRBV7-9 and TRBJ1-1; D is possibly TRBD1 (5 bases). This CDR3 contains 15 residues. Germline V lookup: CDR1 SEHNR, CDR2 FQNEAQ (reference sequence). The germline V and J ends were trimmed by 2 bases and 1 base, with 11 bases remaining between them. The chain's CDR3 is CASSLRRQGNTEAFF. For the CDR3, the DNA is TGTGCCAGCAGCTTAAGGAGGCAGGGGAACACTGAAGCTTTCTTT. The full variable domain, in which reference TRBV7-9 and TRBJ1-1 provide the parts outside the CDR3, is DTGVSQNPRHKITKRGQNVTFRCDPISEHNRLYWYRQTLGQGPEFLTYFQNEAQLEKSRLLSDRFSAERPKGSFSTLEIQRTEQGDSAMYLCASSLRRQGNTEAFFGQGTRLTVV.

V usage is TRBV5-1 and J usage is TRBJ2-7; D could derive from TRBD1 or TRBD2 (5 bases each). V dropped 3 bases and J dropped 0 bases, with 13 bases sitting between them. This CDR3 comprises 15 residues. Germline CDR1 and CDR2: SGHRS and YFSETQ. The CDR3 DNA is TGCGCCAGCAGCTACACCTACGGGGCCTCCTACGAGCAGTACTTC. It specifies CASSYTYGASYEQYF.

CDR3 in DNA: TGTGCCAGCAGTTACCAGGGGTACTATGGCTACACCTTC. It is translated as CASSYQGYYGYTF. This chain connects TRBV27 to TRBJ1-2; a possible D gene is TRBD1 (6 bases). CDR1 and CDR2 (germline): MNHEY, SMNVEV (reference sequence). The V gene lost 4 bases and the J gene lost 3 bases, with 9 bases spanning the gap. The CDR3 is 13 amino acids.

This rearrangement joins TRBV11-2 to TRBJ2-3; 10 bases are shared with TRBD2. This CDR3 region has 18 residues. The V segment lost 6 bases and the J segment 2 bases; nucleotides outside the gene matches: 14. The V gene's germline CDR1 is SGHAT and CDR2 FQNNGV. CDR3 DNA: TGTGCCAGCAGTCTAAACACTGGACTAGCGGCCCCCACAGATACGCAGTATTTT. Its protein is CASSLNTGLAAPTDTQYF.

V usage is TRBV11-1 and J usage is TRBJ1-2; D call uncertain. Germline V gene sequence: CDR1 SGHAT, CDR2 FQDESV (reference sequence). Trimming took off 1 base at V and 7 bases at J, with 13 bases between the two ends. The CDR3 is 14 residues long. CDR3 DNA: TGTGCCAGCAGCTTAGTATCGGCAGGTCGTGGCTACACCTTC. Translating it yields CASSLVSAGRGYTF.

This clonotype was found a few times. The chain employs TRBV12-3 or TRBV12-4 and TRBJ1-1; D may be TRBD1 (5 bases). There are 13 residues in the CDR3. Trimming shortened V by 6 bases and J by 7 bases, and 15 bases separated the two germline ends. CDR3 loop: CASSPPRGFEAFF. As DNA, the CDR3 is TGTGCCAGCAGCCCCCCGCGGGGGTTTGAAGCTTTCTTT.

The V call is TRBV6-2 or TRBV6-3, the J call TRBJ2-5; 7 positions match TRBD1. The CDR3 has 17 amino acids. Germline values: CDR1 MNHEY, CDR2 SVGEGT. Trimming at V came to 0 bases and at J to 4 bases, leaving 11 bases not matched to a gene. CDR3 sequence (DNA): TGTGCCAGCAGTTACTCCGGGGACAGTCCTTGGGGAGAGACCCAGTACTTC. This translates into CASSYSGDSPWGETQYF.

The rearrangement joins TRBV20-1 to TRBJ1-5; D may be TRBD1 (6 bases). Germline V CDR1 and CDR2: DFQATT, SNEGSKA (reference sequence). This CDR3 has 13 residues. The V gene lost 4 bases and the J gene lost 6 bases, with 13 bases spanning the gap. The CDR3 bases are TGCAGTGCTACAGGGGTGGTGCGTCAGCCCCAGCATTTT. Translated, it gives CSATGVVRQPQHF.

The chain links TRBV6-6 to TRBJ2-1; 12 bases map to TRBD2. The CDR3 runs to 15 residues. The germline CDR1 and CDR2 sequences are MNHNY and SVGAGI (reference sequence). V trimming: 0 bases; J trimming: 9 bases; junction bases outside the gene matches: 3. The CDR3 DNA is TGTGCCAGCAGTTACTCCGCTAGCGGGGGGGTTGAGCAGTTCTTC. The encoded protein is CASSYSASGGVEQFF.

This chain links TRBV21-1 with TRBJ1-2. TRBV21-1 is reported as a pseudogene. The CDR3 extends over 14 amino acids. The CDR3 sequence is CASSQGGVNHGYTF. In nucleotides, the CDR3 is TGTGCCAGCAGTCAAGGAGGTGTTAACCATGGCTACACCTTC.

This chain links TRBV6-5 with TRBJ2-7; a possible D gene is TRBD2 (5 bases). This CDR3 spans 14 amino acids. With 5 bases removed from V and 1 base from J, the gap between germline ends came to 12 bases. The V gene's germline CDR1 is MNHEY and CDR2 SVGAGI. Written as DNA, the CDR3 is TGTGCCAGCAGTGGATCCGGGATGTCCTACGAGCAGTACTTC. It codes for CASSGSGMSYEQYF.

This clonotype was observed many times. V usage is TRBV28 and J usage is TRBJ2-7; TRBD2 is a possible D gene (7 bases). This CDR3 comprises 15 residues. The V and J ends lost 5 bases and 4 bases respectively, with 18 bases between them. Germline-derived CDR1 and CDR2 are MDHEN and SYDVKM. The CDR3 nucleotides read TGTGCCAGCAGTGCCCCAGCGGGACACCCTTACGAGCAGTACTTC. Its translation is CASSAPAGHPYEQYF. Complete variable domain (other parts from reference TRBV28 and TRBJ2-7): DVKVTQSSRYLVKRTGEKVFLECVQDMDHENMFWYRQDPGLGLRLIYFSYDVKMKEKGDIPEGYSVSREKKERFSLILESASTNQTSMYLCASSAPAGHPYEQYFGPGTRLTVT.

The chain couples TRBV5-1 to TRBJ1-1; D call uncertain. CDR1 is SGHRS and CDR2 is YFSETQ in the germline V gene. With 5 bases removed from V and 6 bases from J, the gap between germline ends came to 8 bases. The length of the CDR3 is 11 residues. The CDR3, as DNA: TGCGCCAGCAGAGAGGACGCTGAAGCTTTCTTT. It yields the protein CASREDAEAFF.

The rearrangement joins TRBV7-2 to TRBJ2-1; TRBD2 matches at 15 bases. With 3 bases clipped from V and 7 bases from J, the junction kept 7 bases outside the gene matches. CDR3 length: 17 amino acids. The germline V gene encodes CDR1 SGHTA and CDR2 FQGNSA. CDR3 bases: TGTGCCAGCAGCTTGAGAGGACTAGCGGGGGGGAATAATGAGCAGTTCTTC. Its protein product is CASSLRGLAGGNNEQFF.

This clonotype appeared a few times. The chain has TRBV20-1 and TRBJ1-2; D remains unclear. Germline V gene sequence: CDR1 DFQATT, CDR2 SNEGSKA (reference sequence). The CDR3 runs 16 residues. V was pared by 0 bases and J by 4 bases, with 18 bases between. The CDR3 nucleotides are TGCAGTGCTAGAGATGCGAACCTGGGCCTGGGCTATGGCTACACCTTC. Translated: CSARDANLGLGYGYTF.

This clonotype has more than one count but fewer than ten. The V gene is TRBV7-2, the J gene TRBJ2-7; 9 bases map to TRBD1. Near its end, the DNA agrees better with TRBJ2-5, so the J call may be wrong. The germline gives CDR1 SGHTA, CDR2 FQGNSA. CDR3 length equals 15 residues. The CDR3 DNA sequence: TGTGCCAGCAGCTCACCTACAGGGGGCTCACCGACCCAGTACTTC. Its translation is CASSSPTGGSPTQYF.

This clonotype was seen a handful of times. The genes are TRBV5-6 and TRBJ2-2, with D unclear. This CDR3 has 14 residues. The V gene's germline CDR1 is SGHDT and CDR2 YYEEEE. V lost 0 bases and J 3 bases, leaving 6 bases between the germline ends. CDR3 coding DNA: TGTGCCAGCAGCTTGGTCCGGGACACCGGGGAGCTGTTTTTT. It is translated as CASSLVRDTGELFF.

The chain employs TRBV15 and TRBJ2-7, with D unresolved. CDR1 is LNHNV, CDR2 YYDKDF, per germline (reference sequence). V lost 1 base and J 3 bases, leaving 10 bases between the germline ends. The CDR3 contains 14 residues. The CDR3 sequence: CATSRVTGDYEQYF. The CDR3 DNA reads TGTGCCACCAGCAGAGTCACGGGCGACTACGAGCAGTACTTC. Looking up the rest from reference TRBV15 and TRBJ2-7 gives the full variable domain: DAMVIQNPRYQVTQFGKPVTLSCSQTLNHNVMYWYQQKSSQAPKLLFHYYDKDFNNEADTPDNFQSRRPNTSFCFLDIRSPGLGDTAMYLCATSRVTGDYEQYFGPGTRLTVT.

The V and J genes are TRBV12-3 or TRBV12-4 and TRBJ2-3; no definite D call. CDR3 length equals 13 residues. Trimming stripped 5 bases from V and 4 bases from J, with 10 bases between. CDR3 sequence: CASSVEFPDTQYF. Written as DNA, the CDR3 is TGTGCCAGCAGTGTTGAGTTCCCAGATACGCAGTATTTT.

The rearrangement links TRBV28 to TRBJ2-3, with 7 bases identical to TRBD2. The germline V gene encodes CDR1 MDHEN and CDR2 SYDVKM. The CDR3 sequence is 17 residues long. V shed 5 bases and J 1 base; nucleotides not matched to a gene: 12. The CDR3 coding sequence is TGTGCCAGCAGTCTCTCCCGGATAGCGGGCGGCACAGATACGCAGTATTTT. Translation: CASSLSRIAGGTDTQYF.